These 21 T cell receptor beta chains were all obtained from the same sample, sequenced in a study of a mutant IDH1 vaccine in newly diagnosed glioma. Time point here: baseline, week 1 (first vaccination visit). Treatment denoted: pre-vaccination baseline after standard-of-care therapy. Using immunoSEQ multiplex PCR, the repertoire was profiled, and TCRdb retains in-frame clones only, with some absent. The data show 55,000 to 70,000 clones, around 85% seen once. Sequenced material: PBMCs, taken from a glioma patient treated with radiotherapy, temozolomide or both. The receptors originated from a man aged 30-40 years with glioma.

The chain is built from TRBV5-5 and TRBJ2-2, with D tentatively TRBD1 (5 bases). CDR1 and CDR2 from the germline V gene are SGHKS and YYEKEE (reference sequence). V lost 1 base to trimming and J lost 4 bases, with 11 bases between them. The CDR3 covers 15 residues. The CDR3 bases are TGTGCCAGCAGCTTGATGACAGTATTCACCGGGGAGCTGTTTTTT. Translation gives CASSLMTVFTGELFF.

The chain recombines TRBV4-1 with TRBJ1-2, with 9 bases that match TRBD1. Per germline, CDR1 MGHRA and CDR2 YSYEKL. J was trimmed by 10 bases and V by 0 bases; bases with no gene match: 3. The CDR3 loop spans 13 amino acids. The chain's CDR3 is CASSQDRDRAYTF. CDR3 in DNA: TGCGCCAGCAGCCAAGATCGGGACAGGGCCTACACCTTC.

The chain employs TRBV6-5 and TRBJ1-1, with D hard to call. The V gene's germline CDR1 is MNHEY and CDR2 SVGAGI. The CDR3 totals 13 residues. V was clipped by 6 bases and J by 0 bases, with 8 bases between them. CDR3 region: CASSPLMNTEAFF. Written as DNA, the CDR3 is TGTGCCAGCAGCCCCCTCATGAACACTGAAGCTTTCTTT.

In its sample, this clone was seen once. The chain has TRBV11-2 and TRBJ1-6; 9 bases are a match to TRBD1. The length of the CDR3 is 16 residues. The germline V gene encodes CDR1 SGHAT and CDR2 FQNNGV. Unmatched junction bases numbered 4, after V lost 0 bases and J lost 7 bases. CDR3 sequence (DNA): TGTGCCAGCAGCTTAGATCGGGGACAGGGAAATTCACCCCTCCACTTT. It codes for CASSLDRGQGNSPLHF.

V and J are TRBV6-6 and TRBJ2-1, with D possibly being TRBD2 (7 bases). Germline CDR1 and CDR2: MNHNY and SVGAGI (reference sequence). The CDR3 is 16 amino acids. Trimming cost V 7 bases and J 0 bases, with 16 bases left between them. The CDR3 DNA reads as TGTGCCAGCAATTTGGGAGGGGGAAGCTCCTACAATGAGCAGTTCTTC. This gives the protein CASNLGGGSSYNEQFF.

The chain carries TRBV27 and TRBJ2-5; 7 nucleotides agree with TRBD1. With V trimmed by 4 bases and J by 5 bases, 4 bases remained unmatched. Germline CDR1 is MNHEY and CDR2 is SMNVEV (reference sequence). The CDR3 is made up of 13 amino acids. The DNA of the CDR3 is TGTGCCAGCAGTTACAGGGGACGGGAGACCCAGTACTTC. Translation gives CASSYRGRETQYF.

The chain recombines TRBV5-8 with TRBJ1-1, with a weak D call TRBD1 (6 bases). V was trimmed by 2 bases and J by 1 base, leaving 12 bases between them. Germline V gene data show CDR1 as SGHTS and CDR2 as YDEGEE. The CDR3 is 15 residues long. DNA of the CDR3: TGTGCCAGCAGCTTTAAAGGGGGGAAGAACACTGAAGCTTTCTTT. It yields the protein CASSFKGGKNTEAFF.

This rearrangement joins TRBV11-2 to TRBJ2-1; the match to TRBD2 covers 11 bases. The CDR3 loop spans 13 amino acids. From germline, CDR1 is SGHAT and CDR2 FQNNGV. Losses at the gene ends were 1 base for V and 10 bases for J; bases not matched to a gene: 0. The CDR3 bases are TGTGCCAGCAGCTTAGGGACTAGCGGGGAGCAGTTCTTC. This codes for CASSLGTSGEQFF.

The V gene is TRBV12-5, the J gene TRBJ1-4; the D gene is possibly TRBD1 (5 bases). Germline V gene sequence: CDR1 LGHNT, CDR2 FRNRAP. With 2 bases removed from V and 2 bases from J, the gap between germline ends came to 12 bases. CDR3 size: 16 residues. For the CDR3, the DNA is TGTGCTAGTGGTTTGACCCCAGGGTTGACTAATGAAAAACTGTTTTTT. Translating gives CASGLTPGLTNEKLFF.

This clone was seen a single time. This CDR3 reads CAISGTGQGNTGELFF. CDR3 in DNA: TGTGCCATCAGTGGAACGGGACAGGGGAACACCGGGGAGCTGTTTTTT. The genes are TRBV10-3 and TRBJ2-2, with 9 bases lining up with TRBD1. V shed 4 bases and J 1 base; nucleotides not matched to a gene: 4. CDR3 size: 16 residues. Germline CDR1 reads ENHRY; CDR2 reads SYGVKD.

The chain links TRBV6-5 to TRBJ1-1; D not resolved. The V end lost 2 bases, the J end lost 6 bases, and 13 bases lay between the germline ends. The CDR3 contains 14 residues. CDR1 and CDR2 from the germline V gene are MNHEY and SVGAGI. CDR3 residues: CASSYRRGRAEAFF. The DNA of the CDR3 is TGTGCCAGCAGTTACCGCCGTGGGAGGGCTGAAGCTTTCTTT.

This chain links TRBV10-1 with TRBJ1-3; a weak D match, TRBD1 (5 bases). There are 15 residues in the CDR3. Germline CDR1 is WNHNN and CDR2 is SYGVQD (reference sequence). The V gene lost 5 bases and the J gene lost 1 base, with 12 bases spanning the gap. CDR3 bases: TGCGCCAGCAGTTTCGCCGGGACTTCTGGAAACACCATATATTTT. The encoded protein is CASSFAGTSGNTIYF.

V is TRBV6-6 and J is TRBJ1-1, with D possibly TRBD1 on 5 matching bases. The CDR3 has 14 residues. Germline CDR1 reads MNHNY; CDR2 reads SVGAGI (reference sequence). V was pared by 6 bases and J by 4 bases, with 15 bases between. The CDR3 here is CASRQDLEGTEAFF. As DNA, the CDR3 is TGTGCCAGCAGACAGGACTTGGAAGGCACTGAAGCTTTCTTT.

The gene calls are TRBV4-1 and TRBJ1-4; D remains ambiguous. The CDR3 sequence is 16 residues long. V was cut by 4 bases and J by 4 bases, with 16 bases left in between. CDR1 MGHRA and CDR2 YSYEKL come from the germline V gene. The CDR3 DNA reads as TGCGCCAGCAGCCGCCAGGAGACCTTACTTAATGAAAAACTGTTTTTT. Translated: CASSRQETLLNEKLFF.

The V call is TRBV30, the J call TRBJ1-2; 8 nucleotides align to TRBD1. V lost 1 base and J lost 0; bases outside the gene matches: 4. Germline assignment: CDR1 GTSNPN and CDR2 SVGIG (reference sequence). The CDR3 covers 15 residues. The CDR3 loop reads CAWSGQGLANYGYTF. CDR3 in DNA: TGTGCCTGGAGTGGACAGGGGTTAGCTAACTATGGCTACACCTTC.

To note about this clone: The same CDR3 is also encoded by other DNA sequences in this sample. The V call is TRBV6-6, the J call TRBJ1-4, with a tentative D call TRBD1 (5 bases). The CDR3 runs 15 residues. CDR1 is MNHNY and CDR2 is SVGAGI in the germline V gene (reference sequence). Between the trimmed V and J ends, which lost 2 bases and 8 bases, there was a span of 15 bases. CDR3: CASSYGSQGEEKLFF. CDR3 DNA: TGTGCCAGCAGTTACGGTTCCCAGGGTGAGGAAAAACTGTTTTTT.

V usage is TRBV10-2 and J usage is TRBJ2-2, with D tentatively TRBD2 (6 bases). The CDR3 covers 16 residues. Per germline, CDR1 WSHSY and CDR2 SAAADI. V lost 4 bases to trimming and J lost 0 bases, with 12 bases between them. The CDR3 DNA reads TGCGCCAGCAGTGGGAGGGGCCTGGCGAACACCGGGGAGCTGTTTTTT. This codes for CASSGRGLANTGELFF.

This CDR3 is CASSYSSGLAGGEQFF. The CDR3 DNA sequence: TGTGCCAGCAGTTACTCCTCGGGACTAGCGGGGGGCGAGCAGTTCTTC. The rearrangement links TRBV6-5 to TRBJ2-1; 15 bases map to TRBD2. This CDR3 is 16 amino acids long. Germline V gives CDR1 MNHEY, CDR2 SVGAGI. Unmatched junction bases numbered 4, after V lost 0 bases and J lost 10 bases.

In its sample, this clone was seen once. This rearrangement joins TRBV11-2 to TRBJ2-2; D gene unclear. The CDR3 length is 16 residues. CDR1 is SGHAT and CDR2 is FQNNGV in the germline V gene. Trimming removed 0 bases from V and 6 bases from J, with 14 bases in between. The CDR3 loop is CASSLDSRVVAGELFF. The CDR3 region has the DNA TGTGCCAGCAGCTTAGATTCTCGGGTGGTAGCCGGGGAGCTGTTTTTT.

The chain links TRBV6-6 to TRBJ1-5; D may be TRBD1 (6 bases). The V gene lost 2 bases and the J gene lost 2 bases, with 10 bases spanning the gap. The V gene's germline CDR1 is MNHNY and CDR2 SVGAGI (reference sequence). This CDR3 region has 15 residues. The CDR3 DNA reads TGTGCCAGCAGTTACGGGGGCGCGGGCAATCAGCCCCAGCATTTT. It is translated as CASSYGGAGNQPQHF.

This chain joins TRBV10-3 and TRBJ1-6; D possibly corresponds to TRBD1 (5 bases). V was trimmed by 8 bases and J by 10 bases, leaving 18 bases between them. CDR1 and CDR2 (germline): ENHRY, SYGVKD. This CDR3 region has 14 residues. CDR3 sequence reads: CAIGDGLAGSPLHF. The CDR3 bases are TGTGCCATCGGGGACGGACTGGCGGGGTCACCCCTCCACTTT.